The T cell receptor (beta chain) under discussion was sequenced for a study of OX40 agonist ivuxolimab in advanced cancers. For the wider study: Ivuxolimab was an agonistic, fully human IgG2 monoclonal antibody directed against OX40 (CD134), a costimulatory receptor. Intravenous ivuxolimab was administered to patients every 2 weeks at six dose levels: 0.01, 0.1, 0.3, 1.5, 3 and 10 mg/kg. Of the roughly 51 patients in dose escalation, 19 had hepatocellular carcinoma, about 15 had melanoma, 9 had renal cell carcinoma and 9 had head and neck cancer. The dose-escalation cohort was about 83% male with a mean age of approximately 60 years, ranging from roughly 23 to 90. Prior anti-PD-1, anti-PD-L1 or anti-CTLA-4 therapy was permitted, and checkpoint inhibitors had been received by under 50% of dose-escalation patients. Three dose-escalation patients achieved partial responses, one with hepatocellular carcinoma and two with cutaneous melanoma. The point of sequencing TCRbeta in the periphery was to test whether ivuxolimab changed TCR sequence diversity and drove clonal T-cell expansion. The paper covers the monotherapy dose-escalation part of the phase I ivuxolimab trial, which included N ≈ 54 patients. The study at large found these results: In the 0.1-3.0 mg/kg groups, partial responders had among the lowest normalized peripheral clonal expansion, particularly in CD8+ T cells. The antigen specificity of the peripheral T cells that underwent clonal expansion was not determined. Low levels of normalized T-cell clonal expansion were also seen in some patients who did not respond. Clonal expansion of both CD4+ and CD8+ blood T cells was observed from baseline to week 6 at doses 0.1 to 3.0 mg/kg. After ivuxolimab, CD8+ T cells had more expanded clones than CD4+ T cells on average.

Patients with a history of autoimmune disease or receiving systemic immunosuppression were excluded from the trial. Peripheral blood for TCR sequencing was drawn from every dose cohort at baseline, at cycle 4 day 1 and at cycle 7 day 1. Samples came from an open-label, multicenter, first-in-human phase I dose-escalation trial of ivuxolimab. Adults with locally advanced or metastatic head and neck squamous cell, hepatocellular, melanoma or renal cell carcinoma were enrolled in the trial. Before TCR sequencing, CD4+ T cells and CD8+ T cells from peripheral blood were sorted into separate populations. This clone was seen only a few times. What this receptor recognizes is not known. Nothing much larger sits one base from this clone, and base qualities are not available. Genomic DNA was isolated from the sorted cells so that the TCRbeta CDR3 region could be sequenced. TCRbeta CDR3 regions were sequenced using the immunoSEQ Assay. TCRdb carries this immuneACCESS record with in-frame sequences only. Its versions omit some clonotypes, under half of them owing to an unresolved V gene in the studies checked, with the rest unexplained. The sample table records under 100,000 clones; less than 85% of these occur just once. The ten largest clones add up to around 0.84% of the sample.

The junction shows trimming of 5 bases on V and 6 bases on J, plus 14 bases between the germline ends. The germline V gene gives CDR1 as MNHEY and CDR2 as SVGAGI. Taken from cysteine to phenylalanine, the CDR3 has 15 residues. The sequence is cut down to CDR3 DNA, 45 bases in frame from base 1. The chain couples TRBV6-5 to TRBJ1-6, with no confident D gene call. This receptor was obtained from an adult with an advanced solid tumor such as melanoma, head and neck, liver or kidney cancer. Sequencing used CD4+ or CD8+ T cells sorted from blood, obtained in a trial of the OX40 agonist ivuxolimab. The sequenced DNA: TGTGCCAGCAGTCCCCTACCGACGGCTAATTCACCCCTCCACTTT. Its protein is CASSPLPTANSPLHF.